This TCR beta chain was documented in a study of T cell clonality in common variable immunodeficiency. Some clones are missing from TCRdb's copy, which holds only in-frame ones; the method was immunoSEQ multiplex PCR. The sample was found to contain about 30,000 clones, and every one recurs. For this clone: No antigen is known for it.

Study conclusions and caveats: Common variable immunodeficiency TCR beta sequences reportedly had fewer deletions and N-nucleotide insertions.

The sequence was collected from a human donor with common variable immunodeficiency. The specimen sequenced was peripheral blood mononuclear cells.

The CDR3 region is CASSLGAGVEAFF. CDR3 bases read: TGTGCCAGCAGCTTAGGGGCGGGGGTTGAA. The rearrangement joins TRBV7-8 to TRBJ1-1; D perhaps matches TRBD1 (5 bases). Read data end 3 residues before the CDR3 end; the end is taken from the germline J gene. Trimming cost V 1 base and J 7 bases, with 10 bases left between them. Germline V lookup: CDR1 SGHVS, CDR2 FQNEAQ. This CDR3 spans 13 amino acids.